The clone carrying this TCR beta chain was counted at least ten times. What it binds is unknown. This sample stems from a study of T cells after yellow fever vaccination. Study-level results: From the bulk population, abundant clonotypes could contaminate and appear within FACS-sorted repertoires. Clonotypes shared by both compartments, CD4 and CD8, made up a small share.

V was clipped by 0 bases and J by 10 bases, with 12 bases between them. Germline loops: CDR1 MNHEY, CDR2 SVGAGI. The CDR3 consists of 13 residues. As TCR cDNA was made by 5'RACE template switching, a universal primer site and UMIs were added. MiXCR, run by TCRdb on the 5' RACE reads, gives a single entry per CDR3 protein. This table has about 320,000 distinct CDR3 sequences, about 10% appearing once. The sequenced sample was CD4+ T cells sorted from PBMCs, obtained 45 days after the yellow fever booster vaccination. The origin of this receptor is a man between 18 and 29 years old who received the YFV17D yellow fever vaccine. The chain is built from TRBV6-5 and TRBJ1-2; perhaps TRBD1 as D (6 bases). The CDR3 loop is CASSYSRGYFYTF. The CDR3 DNA is TGTGCCAGCAGTTACTCGAGGGGGTACTTCTACACCTTC.